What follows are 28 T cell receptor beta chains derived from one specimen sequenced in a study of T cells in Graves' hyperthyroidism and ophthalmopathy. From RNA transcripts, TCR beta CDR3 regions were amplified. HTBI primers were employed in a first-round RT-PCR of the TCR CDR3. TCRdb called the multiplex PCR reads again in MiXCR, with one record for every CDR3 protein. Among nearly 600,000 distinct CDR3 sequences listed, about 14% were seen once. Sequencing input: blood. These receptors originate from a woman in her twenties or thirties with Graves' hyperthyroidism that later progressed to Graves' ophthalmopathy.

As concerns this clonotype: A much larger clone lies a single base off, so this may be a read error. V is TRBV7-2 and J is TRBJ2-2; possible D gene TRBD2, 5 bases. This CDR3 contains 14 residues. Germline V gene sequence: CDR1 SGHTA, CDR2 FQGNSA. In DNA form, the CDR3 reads TGTGCCAGCAGCTCCGGATTGAACACCGGGGAGCCGTTTTTT. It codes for CASSSGLNTGEPFF. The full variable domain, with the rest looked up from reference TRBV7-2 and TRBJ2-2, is GAGVSQSPSNKVTEKGKDVELRCDPISGHTALYWYRQSLGQGLEFLIYFQGNSAPDKSGLPSDRFSAERTGGSVSTLTIQRTQQEDSAVYLCASSSGLNTGEPFFGEGSRLTVL.

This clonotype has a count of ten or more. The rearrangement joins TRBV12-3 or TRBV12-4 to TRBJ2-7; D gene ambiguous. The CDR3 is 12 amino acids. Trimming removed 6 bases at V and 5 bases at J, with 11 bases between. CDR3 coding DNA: TGTGCCAGCAGGCTTACATGGGACGAGCAGTACTTC. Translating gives CASRLTWDEQYF.

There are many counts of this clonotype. CDR3 sequence reads: CASSFRALGTGGWEQYF. CDR3 bases: TGTGCCAGCAGTTTCCGCGCCCTCGGGACAGGGGGCTGGGAGCAGTACTTC. The V call is TRBV27, the J call TRBJ2-7; 12 positions agree with TRBD1. Germline CDR1 reads MNHEY; CDR2 reads SMNVEV (reference sequence). This CDR3 comprises 17 residues. Germline trimming cut 3 bases from V and 7 bases from J; bases unmatched to any gene: 13.

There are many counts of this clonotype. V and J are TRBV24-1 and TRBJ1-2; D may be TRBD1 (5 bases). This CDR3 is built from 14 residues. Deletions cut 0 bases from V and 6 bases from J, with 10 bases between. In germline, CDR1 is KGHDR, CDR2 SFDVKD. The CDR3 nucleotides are TGTGCCACCAGTGATTTGTACATGGGGCATGGCTACACCTTC. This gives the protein CATSDLYMGHGYTF.

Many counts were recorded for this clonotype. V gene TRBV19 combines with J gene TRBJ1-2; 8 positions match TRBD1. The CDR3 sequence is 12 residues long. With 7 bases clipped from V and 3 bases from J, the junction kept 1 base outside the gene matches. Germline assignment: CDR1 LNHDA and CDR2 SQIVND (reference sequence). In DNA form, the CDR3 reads TGTGCCAGTACGGACAGGGACTATGGCTACACCTTC. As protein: CASTDRDYGYTF.

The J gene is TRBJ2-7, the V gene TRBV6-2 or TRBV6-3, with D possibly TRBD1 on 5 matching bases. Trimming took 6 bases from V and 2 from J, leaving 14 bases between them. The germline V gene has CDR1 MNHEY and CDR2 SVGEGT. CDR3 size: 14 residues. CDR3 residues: CASRPTAGPYEQYF. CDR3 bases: TGTGCCAGCAGACCGACAGCAGGACCCTACGAGCAGTACTTC.

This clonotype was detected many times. This CDR3 reads CASSHGPGDAFF. CDR3 DNA sequence: TGTGCCAGCAGCCACGGTCCTGGGGACGCTTTCTTT. This rearrangement joins TRBV3-1 to TRBJ1-1; a possible D gene is TRBD1 (5 bases). V lost 3 bases, J lost 11 bases, and 13 bases lay in between. Germline V gene data show CDR1 as LGHDT and CDR2 as YNNKEL (reference sequence). The CDR3 extends over 12 amino acids. The entire variable domain, with the rest obtained from reference TRBV3-1 and TRBJ1-1, is as follows: DTAVSQTPKYLVTQMGNDKSIKCEQNLGHDTMYWYKQDSKKFLKIMFSYNNKELIINETVPNRFSPKSPDKAHLNLHINSLELGDSAVYFCASSHGPGDAFFGQGTRLTVV.

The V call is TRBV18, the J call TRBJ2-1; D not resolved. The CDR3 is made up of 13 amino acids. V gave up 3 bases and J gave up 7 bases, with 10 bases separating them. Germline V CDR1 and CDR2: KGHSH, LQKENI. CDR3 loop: CASSPQALNEQFF. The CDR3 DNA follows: TGTGCCAGCTCACCCCAGGCCTTGAATGAGCAGTTCTTC.

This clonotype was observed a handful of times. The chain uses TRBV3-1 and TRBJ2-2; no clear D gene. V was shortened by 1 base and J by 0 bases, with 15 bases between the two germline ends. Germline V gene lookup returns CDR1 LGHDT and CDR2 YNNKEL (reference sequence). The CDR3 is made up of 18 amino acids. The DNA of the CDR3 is TGTGCCAGCAGCCAAGGTTCAGTTGGCGGAGCGAACACCGGGGAGCTGTTTTTT. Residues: CASSQGSVGGANTGELFF.

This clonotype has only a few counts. The CDR3 is CASSYSVRAPAGLRETQYF. CDR3 bases: TGTGCCAGCAGTTACTCTGTCCGGGCCCCCGCGGGTCTGAGAGAGACCCAGTACTTC. The chain combines TRBV6-5 with TRBJ2-5; D possibly corresponds to TRBD2 (5 bases). Germline assignment: CDR1 MNHEY and CDR2 SVGAGI. Between the trimmed V and J ends, which lost 0 bases and 4 bases, there was a span of 24 bases. This CDR3 spans 19 amino acids.

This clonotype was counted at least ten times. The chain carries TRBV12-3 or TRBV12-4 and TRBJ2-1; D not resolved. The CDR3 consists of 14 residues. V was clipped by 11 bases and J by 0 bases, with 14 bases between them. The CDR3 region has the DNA TGTGCCCTCCTGGGGATAAGCTCCTACAATGAGCAGTTCTTC. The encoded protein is CALLGISSYNEQFF.

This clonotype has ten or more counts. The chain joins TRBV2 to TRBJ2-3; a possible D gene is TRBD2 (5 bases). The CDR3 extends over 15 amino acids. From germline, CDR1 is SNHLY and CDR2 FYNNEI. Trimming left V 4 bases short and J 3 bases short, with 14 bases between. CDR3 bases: TGTGCCAGCAGTGGTCCACCCCGAGGGACAGATACGCAGTATTTT. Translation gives CASSGPPRGTDTQYF. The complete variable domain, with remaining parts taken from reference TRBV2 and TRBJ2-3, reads EPEVTQTPSHQVTQMGQEVILRCVPISNHLYFYWYRQILGQKVEFLVSFYNNEISEKSEIFDDQFSVERPDGSNFTLKIRSTKLEDSAMYFCASSGPPRGTDTQYFGPGTRLTVL.

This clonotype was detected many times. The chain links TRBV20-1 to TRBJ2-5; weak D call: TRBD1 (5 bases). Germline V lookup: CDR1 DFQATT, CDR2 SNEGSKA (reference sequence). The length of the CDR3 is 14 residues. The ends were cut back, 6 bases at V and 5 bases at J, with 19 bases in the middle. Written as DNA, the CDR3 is TGCAGTGCCCCCAGGACGGAAGGGGATGAGACCCAGTACTTC. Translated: CSAPRTEGDETQYF.

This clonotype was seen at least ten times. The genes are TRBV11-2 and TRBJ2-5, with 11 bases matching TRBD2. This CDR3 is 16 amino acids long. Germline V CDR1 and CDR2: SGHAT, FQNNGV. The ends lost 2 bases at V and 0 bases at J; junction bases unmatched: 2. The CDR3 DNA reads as TGTGCCAGCAGCTTAACGACTAGCGGGAACCAAGAGACCCAGTACTTC. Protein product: CASSLTTSGNQETQYF.

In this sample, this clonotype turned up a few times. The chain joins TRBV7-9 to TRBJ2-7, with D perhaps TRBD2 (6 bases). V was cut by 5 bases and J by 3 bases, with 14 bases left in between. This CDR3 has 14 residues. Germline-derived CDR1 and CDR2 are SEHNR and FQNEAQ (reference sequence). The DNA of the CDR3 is TGTGCCAGCAGCCTTAGCGGAGCCTTCTACGAGCAGTACTTC. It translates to CASSLSGAFYEQYF. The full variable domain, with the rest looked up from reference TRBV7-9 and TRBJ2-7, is DTGVSQNPRHKITKRGQNVTFRCDPISEHNRLYWYRQTLGQGPEFLTYFQNEAQLEKSRLLSDRFSAERPKGSFSTLEIQRTEQGDSAMYLCASSLSGAFYEQYFGPGTRLTVT.

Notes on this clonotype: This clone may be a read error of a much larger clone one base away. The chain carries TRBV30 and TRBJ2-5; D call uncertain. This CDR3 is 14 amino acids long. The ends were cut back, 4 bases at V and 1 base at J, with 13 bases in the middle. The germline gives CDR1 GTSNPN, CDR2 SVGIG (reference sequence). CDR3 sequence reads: CAWMGGLSQETQYF. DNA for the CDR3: TGTGCCTGGATGGGCGGCCTAAGCCAAGAGACCCAGTACTTC.

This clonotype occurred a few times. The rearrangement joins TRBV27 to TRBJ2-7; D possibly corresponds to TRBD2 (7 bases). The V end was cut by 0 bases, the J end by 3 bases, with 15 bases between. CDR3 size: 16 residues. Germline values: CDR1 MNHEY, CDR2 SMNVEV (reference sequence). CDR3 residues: CASSLSGGGAIYEQYF. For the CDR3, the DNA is TGTGCCAGCAGTTTATCAGGGGGAGGGGCAATCTACGAGCAGTACTTC.

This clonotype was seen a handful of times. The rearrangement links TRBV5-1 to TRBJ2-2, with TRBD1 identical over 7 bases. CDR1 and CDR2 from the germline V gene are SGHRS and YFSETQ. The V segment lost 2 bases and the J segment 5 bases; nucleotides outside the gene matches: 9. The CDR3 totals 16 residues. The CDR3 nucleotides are TGCGCCAGCAGCTTTATCCGGGACAGCACTACCGGGGAGCTGTTTTTT. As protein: CASSFIRDSTTGELFF.

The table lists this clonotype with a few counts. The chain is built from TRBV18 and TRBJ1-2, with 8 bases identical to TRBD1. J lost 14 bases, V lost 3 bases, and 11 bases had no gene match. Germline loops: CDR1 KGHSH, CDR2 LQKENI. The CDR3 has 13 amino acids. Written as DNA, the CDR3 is TGTGCCAGCTCACCGGGACAGGCGAACCGATCGACCTTC. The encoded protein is CASSPGQANRSTF.

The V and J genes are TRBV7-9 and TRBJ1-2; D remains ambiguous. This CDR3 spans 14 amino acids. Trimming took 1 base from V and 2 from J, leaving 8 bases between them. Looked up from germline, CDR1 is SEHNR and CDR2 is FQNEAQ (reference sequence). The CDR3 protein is CASSLDGINYGYTF. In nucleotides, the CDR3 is TGTGCCAGCAGCTTAGACGGGATCAACTATGGCTACACCTTC.

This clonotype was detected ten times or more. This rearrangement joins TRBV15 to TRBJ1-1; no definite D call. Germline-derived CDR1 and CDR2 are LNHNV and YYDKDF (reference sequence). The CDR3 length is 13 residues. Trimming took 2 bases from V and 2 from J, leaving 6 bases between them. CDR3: CATSRLLNTEAFF. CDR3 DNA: TGTGCCACCAGCAGACTTTTAAACACTGAAGCTTTCTTT.

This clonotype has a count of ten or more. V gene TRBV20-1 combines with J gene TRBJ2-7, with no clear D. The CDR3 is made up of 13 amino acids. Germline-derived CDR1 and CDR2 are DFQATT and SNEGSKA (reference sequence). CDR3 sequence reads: CSGTGPSSYEQYF. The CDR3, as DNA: TGCAGCGGTACGGGCCCTAGCTCCTACGAGCAGTACTTC.

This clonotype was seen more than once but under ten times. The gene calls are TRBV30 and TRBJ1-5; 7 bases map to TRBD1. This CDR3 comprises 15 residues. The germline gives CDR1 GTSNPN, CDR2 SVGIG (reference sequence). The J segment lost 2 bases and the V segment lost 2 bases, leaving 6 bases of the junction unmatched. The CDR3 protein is CAWSPSGTGNQPQHF. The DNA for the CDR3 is TGTGCCTGGAGTCCTTCCGGGACAGGCAATCAGCCCCAGCATTTT.

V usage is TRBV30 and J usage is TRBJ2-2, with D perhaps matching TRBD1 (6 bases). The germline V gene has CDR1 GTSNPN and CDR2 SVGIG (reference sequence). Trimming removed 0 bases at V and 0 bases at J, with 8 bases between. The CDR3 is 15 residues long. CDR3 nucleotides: TGTGCCTGGAGTGTATGGACAGCGAACACCGGGGAGCTGTTTTTT. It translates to CAWSVWTANTGELFF.

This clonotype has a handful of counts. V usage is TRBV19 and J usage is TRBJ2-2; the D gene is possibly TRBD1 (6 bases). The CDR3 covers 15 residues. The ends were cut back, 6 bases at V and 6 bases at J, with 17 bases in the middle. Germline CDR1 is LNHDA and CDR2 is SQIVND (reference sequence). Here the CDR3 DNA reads TGTGCCAGTAGCCGAGCGGCAGGGGTTCCCGGGGAGCTGTTTTTT. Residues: CASSRAAGVPGELFF.

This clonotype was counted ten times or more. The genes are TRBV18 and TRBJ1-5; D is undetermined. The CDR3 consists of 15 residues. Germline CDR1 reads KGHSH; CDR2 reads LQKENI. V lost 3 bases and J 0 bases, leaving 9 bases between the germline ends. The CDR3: CASSPGRTSNQPQHF. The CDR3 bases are TGTGCCAGCTCACCCGGCAGGACTAGCAATCAGCCCCAGCATTTT.

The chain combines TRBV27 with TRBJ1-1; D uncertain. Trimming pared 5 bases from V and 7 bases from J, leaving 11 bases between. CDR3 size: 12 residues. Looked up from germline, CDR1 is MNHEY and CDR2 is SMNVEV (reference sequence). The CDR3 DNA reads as TGTGCCAGCAGTAGCGGCCCCGATGAAGCTTTCTTT. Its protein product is CASSSGPDEAFF.

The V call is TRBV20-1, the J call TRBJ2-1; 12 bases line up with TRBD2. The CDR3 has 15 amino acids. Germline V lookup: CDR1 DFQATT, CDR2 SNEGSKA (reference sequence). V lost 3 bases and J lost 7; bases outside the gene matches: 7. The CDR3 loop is CSARGASGGVNEQFF. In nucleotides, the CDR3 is TGCAGTGCTAGGGGGGCTAGCGGGGGGGTTAATGAGCAGTTCTTC.